The 15 T cell receptor beta chains given below trace back to one sample, sequenced in a study of T cells after somatic rescue of genetic block (dated by TCRdb to the early 2020s). Preparation of the library involved the immunoSEQ multiplex PCR assay. Held by TCRdb, this immuneACCESS table contains in-frame sequences only and omits some clones. Under half of the omission traces to an unresolved V gene where checked; the cause of the rest is unknown. The sample table records roughly 120,000 clones; 85% to 95% of these occur just once. The ten largest clones capture 1.4% of the sample. Sample: peripheral blood mononuclear cells (PBMCs). Receptors originate from a young woman.

This clone has a handful of counts. The chain links TRBV5-6 to TRBJ2-5, with 7 bases that match TRBD1. The better agreement between TRBJ2-7 and the DNA end casts doubt on the J call. Germline CDR1 and CDR2: SGHDT and YYEEEE. The CDR3 consists of 12 residues. The CDR3: CASSPGQDEQYF. The CDR3 nucleotides read TGTGCCAGCAGCCCCGGACAGGACGAGCAGTACTTC.

The chain recombines TRBV21-1 with TRBJ2-2; the table gives TRBD1 as D, unverified against the DNA. TRBV21-1 is designated a pseudogene. CDR3 length: 16 residues. The DNA for the CDR3 is TGTGCCAGCAGTAATCCGGGACAGGGCCATACCGGGGAGCTGTTTTTT. Its translation is CASSNPGQGHTGELFF.

The CDR3 bases are TGCGCCAGCAGCTTGGACGGGGTTAACGACGAGCAGTACTTC. This gives the protein CASSLDGVNDEQYF. The chain combines TRBV5-1 with TRBJ2-7; tentatively, D is TRBD2 (5 bases). CDR3 length: 14 amino acids. The V end was cut by 0 bases, the J end by 5 bases, with 12 bases between. Per the germline V gene, CDR1 is SGHRS and CDR2 is YFSETQ.

J is TRBJ1-2 and V is TRBV4-3; 9 bases fit TRBD1. Germline CDR1 reads LGHNA; CDR2 reads YSLEER. The CDR3 is made up of 15 amino acids. V dropped 0 bases and J dropped 4; count of bases not matched to a gene: 3. The CDR3 sequence is CASSQDEGQGYGYTF. CDR3 sequence (DNA): TGCGCCAGCAGCCAAGATGAGGGACAGGGCTATGGCTACACCTTC.

The chain recombines TRBV13 with TRBJ2-7; 16 nucleotides agree with TRBD2. The junction had 10 bases not matched to a gene; V was cut back by 5 bases and J by 6 bases. Germline V gene data show CDR1 as PRHDT and CDR2 as FYEKMQ (reference sequence). This CDR3 is 17 amino acids long. CDR3 in DNA: TGTGCCAGCAGCCCACCGGGACTAGCGGGGGGGCGTATCGAGCAGTACTTC. Translation gives CASSPPGLAGGRIEQYF.

V and J are TRBV19 and TRBJ1-3; a possible D gene is TRBD1 (6 bases). The CDR3 is 18 residues long. The V end was cut by 3 bases, the J end by 0 bases, with 18 bases between. The germline V gene has CDR1 LNHDA and CDR2 SQIVND (reference sequence). The DNA for the CDR3 is TGTGCCAGTAGTATGCGTGGGGACACCCAGATCTCTGGAAACACCATATATTTT. It encodes CASSMRGDTQISGNTIYF.

The chain is built from TRBV4-2 and TRBJ2-2, with D hard to call. This CDR3 is 15 amino acids long. Trimming took off 2 bases at V and 2 bases at J, with 9 bases between the two ends. The germline gives CDR1 LGHNA, CDR2 YNFKEQ. The CDR3: CASSQYQLNTGELFF. The DNA of the CDR3 is TGTGCCAGCAGCCAATACCAACTAAACACCGGGGAGCTGTTTTTT.

The rearrangement uses TRBV2 and TRBJ2-5; TRBD2 matches 7 bases. Looked up from germline, CDR1 is SNHLY and CDR2 is FYNNEI. The length of the CDR3 is 15 residues. J lost 1 base, V lost 5 bases, and 7 bases had no gene match. The CDR3 region has the DNA TGTGCCAGCAGTCCGATGGGGGGGACCCAAGAGACCCAGTACTTC. Translating gives CASSPMGGTQETQYF.

This chain links TRBV28 with TRBJ2-6; D unresolved. V lost 6 bases to trimming and J lost 2 bases, with 8 bases between them. The CDR3 runs to 14 residues. Per germline, CDR1 MDHEN and CDR2 SYDVKM. The CDR3 bases are TGTGCCAGCAGCTTTATAGCTGGGGCCAACGTCCTGACTTTC. Residues: CASSFIAGANVLTF.

This rearrangement joins TRBV9 to TRBJ2-5; D unresolved. Deletions cut 4 bases from V and 2 bases from J, with 9 bases between. The CDR3 has 13 amino acids. Germline CDR1 reads SGDLS; CDR2 reads YYNGEE. The CDR3: CASSRGSQETQYF. The CDR3 region has the DNA TGTGCCAGCAGCCGCGGTAGTCAAGAGACCCAGTACTTC.

The rearrangement uses TRBV7-9 and TRBJ1-2; D uncertain. CDR3 length: 13 amino acids. V shed 3 bases and J shed 4 bases, with 9 bases lying between them. The germline gives CDR1 SEHNR, CDR2 FQNEAQ (reference sequence). The CDR3 is CASSFGTFYGYTF. CDR3 nucleotides: TGTGCCAGCAGCTTTGGCACGTTCTATGGCTACACCTTC.

This clone was detected only once. The CDR3 region is CASSFGTLVSSYEQYF. The DNA of the CDR3 is TGTGCCAGCAGCTTTGGGACACTAGTTAGCTCCTACGAGCAGTACTTC. The V and J genes are TRBV7-9 and TRBJ2-7; a possible D gene is TRBD1 (6 bases). Trimming left V 3 bases short and J 0 bases short, with 15 bases between. The germline gives CDR1 SEHNR, CDR2 FQNEAQ (reference sequence). This CDR3 has 16 residues.

The chain combines TRBV6-1 with TRBJ2-7, with TRBD1 matching over 10 bases. CDR1 and CDR2 from the germline V gene are MNHNS and SASEGT. This CDR3 has 14 residues. The trim removed 5 bases at V and 4 bases at J, leaving 5 bases unmatched. CDR3: CASSHRDRGYEQYF. CDR3 nucleotide sequence: TGTGCCAGCAGTCACCGGGACAGGGGTTACGAGCAGTACTTC.

This chain uses TRBV7-2 with TRBJ2-1; D is unclear. The length of the CDR3 is 14 residues. The V and J ends lost 8 bases and 0 bases respectively, with 11 bases between them. From germline, CDR1 is SGHTA and CDR2 FQGNSA. In nucleotides, the CDR3 is TGTGCCAGCGGGCGCCCAACCTCCTACAATGAGCAGTTCTTC. This sequence encodes CASGRPTSYNEQFF. The variable domain in full, completed from reference TRBV7-2 and TRBJ2-1, reads GAGVSQSPSNKVTEKGKDVELRCDPISGHTALYWYRQSLGQGLEFLIYFQGNSAPDKSGLPSDRFSAERTGGSVSTLTIQRTQQEDSAVYLCASGRPTSYNEQFFGPGTRLTVL.

This clone appeared a single time. The chain has TRBV29-1 and TRBJ2-7; perhaps TRBD1 as D (6 bases). Trimming took off 8 bases at V and 0 bases at J, with 17 bases between the two ends. The CDR3 loop spans 14 amino acids. The germline gives CDR1 SQVTM, CDR2 ANQGSEA. The chain's CDR3 is CSPPDSSSSYEQYF. CDR3 DNA sequence: TGCAGCCCTCCGGACAGCTCAAGCTCCTACGAGCAGTACTTC.